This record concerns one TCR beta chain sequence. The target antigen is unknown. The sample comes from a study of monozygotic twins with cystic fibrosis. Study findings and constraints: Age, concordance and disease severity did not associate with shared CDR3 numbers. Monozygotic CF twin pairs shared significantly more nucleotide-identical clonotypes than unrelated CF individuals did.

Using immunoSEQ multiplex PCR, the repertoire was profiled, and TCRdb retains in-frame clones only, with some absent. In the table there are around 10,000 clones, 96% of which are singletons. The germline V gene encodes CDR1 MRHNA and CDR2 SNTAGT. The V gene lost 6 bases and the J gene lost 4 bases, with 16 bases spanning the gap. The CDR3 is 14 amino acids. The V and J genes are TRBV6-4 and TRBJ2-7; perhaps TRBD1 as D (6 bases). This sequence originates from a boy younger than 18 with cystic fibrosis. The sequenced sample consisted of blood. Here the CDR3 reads CASSQTGPLYEQYF. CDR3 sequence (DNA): TGTGCCAGCAGCCAAACAGGGCCCCTATACGAGCAGTACTTC.